Below, 5 T cell receptor beta chains from the same sample are listed, as sequenced in a study of monozygotic twins with cystic fibrosis. The repertoire was sequenced with immunoSEQ multiplex PCR; TCRdb's copy has only in-frame clones and lacks some. The sample has under 30,000 clones; approximately 96% are singletons. Sequenced: blood. Receptor source: a girl aged 2 to 10 with cystic fibrosis.

The rearrangement joins TRBV5-1 to TRBJ2-7, with TRBD1 as a possible D gene (6 bases). CDR1 is SGHRS and CDR2 is YFSETQ in the germline V gene. The CDR3 covers 16 residues. V was cut by 4 bases and J by 1 base, with 18 bases left in between. The CDR3 is CASSGIPGTPSYEQYF. The DNA for the CDR3 is TGCGCCAGCAGCGGCATACCAGGGACACCTTCCTACGAGCAGTACTTC.

The CDR3 DNA sequence: TGTGCCAGCAGTTTATCGGGACCCCCAGATACGCAGTATTTT. It yields the protein CASSLSGPPDTQYF. V and J are TRBV27 and TRBJ2-3; D may correspond to TRBD1 or TRBD2 (5 bases each). There are 14 residues in the CDR3. V lost 0 bases and J lost 4, with 8 bases in between. Germline V gene data show CDR1 as MNHEY and CDR2 as SMNVEV (reference sequence).

This sequence joins TRBV27 and TRBJ2-1, with TRBD1 matching 9 bases. The CDR3 loop spans 14 amino acids. The trim removed 5 bases at V and 7 bases at J, leaving 6 bases unmatched. CDR1 is MNHEY and CDR2 is SMNVEV in the germline V gene (reference sequence). The CDR3 here is CASSVGTGFNEQFF. DNA for the CDR3: TGTGCCAGCAGTGTCGGGACAGGGTTTAATGAGCAGTTCTTC.

V gene TRBV6-5 combines with J gene TRBJ2-2; TRBD2 agrees at 7 bases. The V segment lost 5 bases and the J segment 4 bases; nucleotides outside the gene matches: 4. The CDR3 contains 14 residues. Looked up from germline, CDR1 is MNHEY and CDR2 is SVGAGI. The CDR3 here is CASSRGLRTGELFF. CDR3 sequence (DNA): TGTGCCAGCAGTCGGGGACTACGCACCGGGGAGCTGTTTTTT.

V is TRBV11-2 and J is TRBJ2-2; D remains unclear. This CDR3 comprises 14 residues. CDR1 is SGHAT, CDR2 FQNNGV, per germline. V lost 5 bases and J 7 bases, leaving 14 bases between the germline ends. CDR3 residues: CASSAWTPGGELFF. DNA for the CDR3: TGTGCCAGCAGCGCTTGGACCCCAGGCGGGGAGCTGTTTTTT.